This T cell receptor (beta chain) derives from a study of T cell changes during pregnancy in multiple sclerosis. This clone has a handful of counts. The germline V gene has CDR1 PRHDT and CDR2 FYEKMQ (reference sequence). Between the trimmed V and J ends, which lost 4 bases and 4 bases, there was a span of 5 bases. CDR3 length: 12 amino acids. The table came from immunoSEQ multiplex PCR; TCRdb's copy has only in-frame clones and leaves some out. Of more than 85,000 clones in the sample, roughly 95% were seen once. This receptor was taken from a female donor in good health, enrolled as a control in a pregnancy study. The chain carries TRBV13 and TRBJ1-5; D is unresolved. The starting material was peripheral blood, obtained in the third trimester of pregnancy. CDR3 coding DNA: TGTGCCAGCAGCTCCAAAAATCAGCCCCAGCATTTT. It codes for CASSSKNQPQHF.